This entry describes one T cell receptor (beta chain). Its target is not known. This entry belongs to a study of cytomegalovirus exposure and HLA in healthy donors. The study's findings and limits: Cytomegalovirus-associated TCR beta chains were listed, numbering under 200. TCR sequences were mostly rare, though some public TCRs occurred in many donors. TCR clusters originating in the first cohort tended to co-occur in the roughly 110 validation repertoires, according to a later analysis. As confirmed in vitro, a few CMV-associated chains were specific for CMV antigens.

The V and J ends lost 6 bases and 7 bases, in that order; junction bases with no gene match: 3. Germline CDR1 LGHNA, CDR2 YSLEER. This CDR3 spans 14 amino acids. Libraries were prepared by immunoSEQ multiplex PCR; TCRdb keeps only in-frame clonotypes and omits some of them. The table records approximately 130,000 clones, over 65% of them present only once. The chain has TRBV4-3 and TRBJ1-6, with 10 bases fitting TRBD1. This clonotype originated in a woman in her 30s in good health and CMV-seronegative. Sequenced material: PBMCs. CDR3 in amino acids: CASSGTGVNSPLHF. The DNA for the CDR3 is TGCGCCAGCAGTGGGACAGGGGTAAATTCACCCCTCCACTTT.